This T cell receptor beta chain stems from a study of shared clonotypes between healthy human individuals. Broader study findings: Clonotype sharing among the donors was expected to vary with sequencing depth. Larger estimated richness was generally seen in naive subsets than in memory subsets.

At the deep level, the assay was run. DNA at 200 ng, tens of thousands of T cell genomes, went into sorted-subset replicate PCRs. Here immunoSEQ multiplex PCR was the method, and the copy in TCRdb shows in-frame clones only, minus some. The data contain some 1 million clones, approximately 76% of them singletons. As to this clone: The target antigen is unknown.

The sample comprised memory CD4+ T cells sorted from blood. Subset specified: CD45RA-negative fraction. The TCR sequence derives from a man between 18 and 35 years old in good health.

CDR3 nucleotides: TGTGCCAGCAGGGCCGGGACTAGCGGTTACAATGAGCAGTTCTTC. Translated: CASRAGTSGYNEQFF. The chain combines TRBV2 with TRBJ2-1; 11 bases fit TRBD2. Germline assignment: CDR1 SNHLY and CDR2 FYNNEI. V was clipped by 6 bases and J by 4 bases; unmatched bases: 5. This CDR3 comprises 15 residues. The complete variable domain, with remaining parts taken from reference TRBV2 and TRBJ2-1, reads EPEVTQTPSHQVTQMGQEVILRCVPISNHLYFYWYRQILGQKVEFLVSFYNNEISEKSEIFDDQFSVERPDGSNFTLKIRSTKLEDSAMYFCASRAGTSGYNEQFFGPGTRLTVL.